The 29 T cell receptor beta chains below all came from one sample that was sequenced in a study of Ad26.COV2.S vaccination and SARS-CoV-2 variants (dated by TCRdb to the early 2020s). Library preparation employed the immunoSEQ multiplex PCR assay. TCRdb took over this immuneACCESS table, retaining in-frame rearrangements with V and J assigned. Such tables are incomplete; in checked studies, under half of the missing clones stem from an unresolved V gene, and the remainder is unexplained. The sample table holds some 180,000 clones, of which around 88% were seen once. 5% to 6.5% of the sample is held by the ten biggest clonotypes. The time point label corresponds to: individuals recovered from natural SARS-CoV-2 infection. Sequences were derived from peripheral blood, sampled after recovery from COVID-19. These receptor sequences come from a human donor who had recovered from COVID-19.

This clone was counted only a few times. An end of the junction differs from the germline gene, which may be a read error. This chain connects TRBV11-1 to TRBJ2-7; D remains ambiguous. The germline V gene encodes CDR1 SGHAT and CDR2 FQDESV (reference sequence). This CDR3 is 12 amino acids long. CDR3 sequence: CASSLAKGTPNF. The CDR3 bases are TGTGCCAGCAGCTTAGCGAAGGGCACCCCTAACTTC.

This chain joins TRBV6-5 and TRBJ1-4, with a tentative D call TRBD1 (6 bases). This CDR3 comprises 14 residues. V lost 0 bases and J lost 7, with 9 bases in between. CDR1 is MNHEY, CDR2 SVGAGI, per germline. The CDR3 protein is CASSYSPGAEKLFF. The CDR3 bases are TGTGCCAGCAGTTACTCGCCAGGGGCTGAAAAACTGTTTTTT.

The V call is TRBV9, the J call TRBJ1-2; D remains unclear. The CDR3 extends over 14 amino acids. Trimming removed 4 bases at V and 1 base at J, with 11 bases between. Looked up from germline, CDR1 is SGDLS and CDR2 is YYNGEE. The CDR3 region is CASSSTDLNYGYTF. The DNA for the CDR3 is TGTGCCAGCAGCTCGACGGACCTTAACTATGGCTACACCTTC.

The CDR3 coding sequence is TGTGCCAGCAGCTTGTTTAGGGGGGAGCAGTTCTTC. Translating it yields CASSLFRGEQFF. This chain connects TRBV5-6 to TRBJ2-1; maybe TRBD1 (6 bases). Per the germline V gene, CDR1 is SGHDT and CDR2 is YYEEEE. The CDR3 is 12 residues long. Trimming removed 1 base at V and 10 bases at J, with 9 bases between.

This sequence joins TRBV5-1 and TRBJ1-1, with D unresolved. The CDR3 has 12 residues. Germline V gives CDR1 SGHRS, CDR2 YFSETQ. V lost 0 bases, J lost 9 bases, and 9 bases lay in between. The CDR3 protein is CASSLEGGKAFF. In nucleotides, the CDR3 is TGCGCCAGCAGCTTGGAAGGTGGTAAAGCTTTCTTT.

The genes are TRBV28 and TRBJ1-2; D is perhaps TRBD1 (6 bases). Trimming stripped 7 bases from V and 4 bases from J, with 16 bases between. Germline V gene sequence: CDR1 MDHEN, CDR2 SYDVKM. The CDR3 totals 14 residues. The CDR3 loop reads CASNVVQGPYGYTF. DNA for the CDR3: TGTGCCAGCAATGTTGTACAGGGTCCCTATGGCTACACCTTC.

The chain joins TRBV23-1 to TRBJ2-2; TRBD2 agrees at 7 bases. TRBV23-1 is an open reading frame, and its role is uncertain. CDR3 length equals 18 residues. Trimming at V came to 6 bases and at J to 3 bases, leaving 16 bases not matched to a gene. The CDR3 region has the DNA TGCGCCAGCAGCAAACCCGGACTAGAAGACATCGACACCGGGGAGCTGTTTTTT. Translating gives CASSKPGLEDIDTGELFF.

V usage is TRBV9 and J usage is TRBJ1-1, with unresolved D. The CDR3 is 15 amino acids. Germline assignment: CDR1 SGDLS and CDR2 YYNGEE. The V gene lost 5 bases and the J gene lost 0 bases, with 14 bases spanning the gap. The CDR3 region is CASSIVDSLNTEAFF. The CDR3 nucleotides read TGTGCCAGCAGTATCGTAGATTCCCTGAACACTGAAGCTTTCTTT.

V and J are TRBV5-1 and TRBJ2-7, with D perhaps TRBD1 (6 bases). CDR1 SGHRS and CDR2 YFSETQ come from the germline V gene. The CDR3 has 14 amino acids. Trimming stripped 4 bases from V and 6 bases from J, with 17 bases between. CDR3 nucleotide sequence: TGCGCCAGCAGCCGGGACACCAGCTCTAGCGAGCAGTACTTC. It codes for CASSRDTSSSEQYF.

The V and J genes are TRBV2 and TRBJ1-1, with 7 bases that match TRBD1. CDR3 length equals 14 residues. The germline gives CDR1 SNHLY, CDR2 FYNNEI. V was clipped by 8 bases and J by 2 bases; unmatched bases: 8. CDR3 sequence reads: CASFGTDVNTEAFF. In nucleotides, the CDR3 is TGTGCCAGCTTTGGGACAGACGTAAACACTGAAGCTTTCTTT.

The chain has TRBV5-1 and TRBJ1-2; tentatively, D is TRBD1 (5 bases). This CDR3 contains 16 residues. The V end was cut by 4 bases, the J end by 0 bases, with 16 bases between. From germline, CDR1 is SGHRS and CDR2 YFSETQ. CDR3 loop: CASSLSYRPPNYGYTF. Here the CDR3 DNA reads TGCGCCAGCAGCCTATCCTACAGGCCTCCTAACTATGGCTACACCTTC.

This clone was detected only a few times. The rearrangement links TRBV7-9 to TRBJ1-4; 8 positions match TRBD1. Unmatched junction bases numbered 1, after V lost 1 base and J lost 3 bases. The CDR3 length is 15 residues. Germline CDR1 reads SEHNR; CDR2 reads FQNEAQ (reference sequence). The CDR3 loop is CASSLDRGANEKLFF. For the CDR3, the DNA is TGTGCCAGCAGCTTAGACAGGGGGGCTAATGAAAAACTGTTTTTT.

The chain combines TRBV6-1 with TRBJ2-3; perhaps TRBD2 as D (5 bases). The V end was cut by 1 base, the J end by 1 base, with 6 bases between. The CDR3 contains 14 residues. Germline V gives CDR1 MNHNS, CDR2 SASEGT. CDR3 nucleotides: TGTGCCAGCAGTGAAGGACTACGCACAGATACGCAGTATTTT. It encodes CASSEGLRTDTQYF.

This clone was seen just once. The germline gene is not matched at one end of the junction; a read error may be the cause. The V and J genes are TRBV30 and TRBJ2-3, with 12 bases lining up with TRBD2. The CDR3 sequence is 14 residues long. CDR1 GTSNPN and CDR2 SVGIG come from the germline V gene (reference sequence). The DNA of the CDR3 is TGTGCCTGGGGGTACCCCGGGACTAGCGGGCGGGGTCGTTTT. Translating gives CAWGYPGTSGRGRF. The whole variable domain, remainder taken from reference TRBV30 and TRBJ2-3, is SQTIHQWPATLVQPVGSPLSLECTVEGTSNPNLYWYRQAAGRGLQLLFYSVGIGQISSEVPQNLSASRPQDRQFILSSKKLLLSDSGFYLCAWGYPGTSGRGRFGPGTRLTVL.

The chain couples TRBV5-6 to TRBJ2-6; D gene uncertain. The germline V gene encodes CDR1 SGHDT and CDR2 YYEEEE. This CDR3 has 18 residues. Trimming removed 6 bases at V and 0 bases at J, with 19 bases between. CDR3 sequence: CASIYPRTDSSGANVLTF. The CDR3 bases are TGTGCCAGCATTTACCCCCGGACGGATAGCTCTGGGGCCAACGTCCTGACTTTC.

The gene calls are TRBV19 and TRBJ1-5; perhaps TRBD1 as D (6 bases). Trimming shortened V by 1 base and J by 3 bases, and 10 bases separated the two germline ends. This CDR3 contains 15 residues. The V gene's germline CDR1 is LNHDA and CDR2 SQIVND (reference sequence). CDR3 sequence (DNA): TGTGCCAGTAGTATAGGAGGGGGTACCAATCAGCCCCAGCATTTT. This gives the protein CASSIGGGTNQPQHF.

The gene calls are TRBV25-1 and TRBJ2-1; no clear D gene. Per germline, CDR1 MGHDK and CDR2 SYGVNS. The CDR3 spans 14 residues. Trimming stripped 3 bases from V and 6 bases from J, with 12 bases between. The CDR3 DNA sequence: TGTGCCAGCAGTGATGGTCTCCCGGGCAATGAGCAGTTCTTC. It is translated as CASSDGLPGNEQFF.

This clone was counted only a few times. The genes are TRBV7-9 and TRBJ2-7; no clear D. CDR1 SEHNR and CDR2 FQNEAQ come from the germline V gene (reference sequence). V was clipped by 7 bases and J by 7 bases, with 14 bases between them. The CDR3 loop spans 12 amino acids. CDR3 region: CASNGGSWEQYF. For the CDR3, the DNA is TGTGCCAGCAACGGCGGAAGCTGGGAGCAGTACTTC.

The count of this clone is one. The chain combines TRBV28 with TRBJ1-3; D may be TRBD1 (5 bases). Germline V gives CDR1 MDHEN, CDR2 SYDVKM. The CDR3 covers 13 residues. V lost 2 bases, J lost 8 bases, and 10 bases lay in between. CDR3 nucleotides: TGTGCCAGCAGTTTACAGGGTGAGGACACCATATATTTT. The encoded protein is CASSLQGEDTIYF.

The chain carries TRBV9 and TRBJ2-3, with 12 bases fitting TRBD1. The CDR3 sequence is 18 residues long. Per germline, CDR1 SGDLS and CDR2 YYNGEE. The trim removed 0 bases at V and 0 bases at J, leaving 5 bases unmatched. The CDR3 coding sequence is TGTGCCAGCAGCGTAGGGGACAGGGGGCAGTCTAGCACAGATACGCAGTATTTT. Protein product: CASSVGDRGQSSTDTQYF.

J is TRBJ2-7 and V is TRBV2; D perhaps matches TRBD2 (6 bases). Per the germline V gene, CDR1 is SNHLY and CDR2 is FYNNEI. This CDR3 contains 14 residues. Trimming shortened V by 7 bases and J by 4 bases, and 17 bases separated the two germline ends. The CDR3 is CASKRYAGSYEQYF. In nucleotides, the CDR3 is TGTGCCAGCAAAAGGTATGCCGGGAGTTACGAGCAGTACTTC.

The chain couples TRBV5-4 to TRBJ2-2; D unclear. The CDR3 sequence is 14 residues long. Trimming pared 4 bases from V and 4 bases from J, leaving 11 bases between. The germline V gene has CDR1 SGHNT and CDR2 YYREEE (reference sequence). DNA for the CDR3: TGTGCCAGCAGCCGTGAGCCGGGCACCGGGGAGCTGTTTTTT. Its protein product is CASSREPGTGELFF.

J is TRBJ1-6 and V is TRBV5-5; 7 nucleotides match TRBD1. The germline CDR1 and CDR2 sequences are SGHKS and YYEKEE (reference sequence). This CDR3 spans 17 amino acids. Unmatched junction bases numbered 7, after V lost 4 bases and J lost 0 bases. The CDR3 DNA reads as TGTGCCAGCAGCATAGGACAGGCGAGCTCCTATAATTCACCCCTCCACTTT. This codes for CASSIGQASSYNSPLHF.

A word on this clone: Relative to the germline gene, one junction end is altered; a read error may explain this. The genes are TRBV5-8 and TRBJ2-3, with 7 bases that match TRBD2. This CDR3 region has 14 residues. Germline CDR1 and CDR2: SGHTS and YDEGEE. The CDR3 sequence is CASRLAGGRDTQYF. The CDR3 DNA is TGTGCCAGCAGATTGGCCGGCGGGAGAGATACGCAGTATTTT.

J is TRBJ1-1 and V is TRBV12-3 or TRBV12-4; perhaps TRBD1 as D (6 bases). V shed 2 bases and J shed 9 bases, with 10 bases lying between them. The CDR3 length is 12 residues. The CDR3 bases are TGTGCCAGCAGTTTATCCGGGACAAAAGCTTTCTTT. Amino acids: CASSLSGTKAFF.

About this clone: A junction end diverges from the germline sequence, so it may reflect a read error. The CDR3 region is CASGFGGRIYGYTF. As DNA, the CDR3 is TGTGCCAGCGGCTTTGGGGGGCGGATTTATGGCTACACCTTC. V is TRBV11-2 and J is TRBJ1-2, with D possibly matching TRBD1 (6 bases). The CDR3 is 14 amino acids. Germline-derived CDR1 and CDR2 are SGHAT and FQNNGV.

This clone is a singleton in its sample. This chain connects TRBV5-5 to TRBJ1-4, with a possible D match to TRBD1 (5 bases). The CDR3 covers 18 residues. V was pared by 2 bases and J by 6 bases, with 23 bases between. Germline-derived CDR1 and CDR2 are SGHKS and YYEKEE (reference sequence). CDR3 region: CASSFSRNPGTADEKLFF. CDR3 sequence (DNA): TGTGCCAGCAGCTTTTCTCGAAACCCCGGGACGGCAGATGAAAAACTGTTTTTT. Full variable domain (missing parts from reference TRBV5-5 and TRBJ1-4): DAGVTQSPTHLIKTRGQQVTLRCSPISGHKSVSWYQQVLGQGPQFIFQYYEKEERGRGNFPDRFSARQFPNYSSELNVNALLLGDSALYLCASSFSRNPGTADEKLFFGSGTQLSVL.

The gene calls are TRBV5-4 and TRBJ2-1, with 9 bases lining up with TRBD2. The CDR3 consists of 17 residues. With V trimmed by 0 bases and J by 9 bases, 13 bases remained unmatched. Per the germline V gene, CDR1 is SGHNT and CDR2 is YYREEE (reference sequence). This CDR3 reads CASSLAVGAGGQGEQFF. CDR3 sequence (DNA): TGTGCCAGCAGCTTGGCCGTCGGGGCGGGAGGGCAAGGTGAGCAGTTCTTC.

V is TRBV27 and J is TRBJ2-1; 10 bases align to TRBD1. Germline values: CDR1 MNHEY, CDR2 SMNVEV (reference sequence). The CDR3 loop spans 13 amino acids. With V trimmed by 5 bases and J by 7 bases, 2 bases remained unmatched. The CDR3 reads CASSGDRGNEQFF. The CDR3 DNA is TGTGCCAGCAGTGGGGACAGGGGTAATGAGCAGTTCTTC.